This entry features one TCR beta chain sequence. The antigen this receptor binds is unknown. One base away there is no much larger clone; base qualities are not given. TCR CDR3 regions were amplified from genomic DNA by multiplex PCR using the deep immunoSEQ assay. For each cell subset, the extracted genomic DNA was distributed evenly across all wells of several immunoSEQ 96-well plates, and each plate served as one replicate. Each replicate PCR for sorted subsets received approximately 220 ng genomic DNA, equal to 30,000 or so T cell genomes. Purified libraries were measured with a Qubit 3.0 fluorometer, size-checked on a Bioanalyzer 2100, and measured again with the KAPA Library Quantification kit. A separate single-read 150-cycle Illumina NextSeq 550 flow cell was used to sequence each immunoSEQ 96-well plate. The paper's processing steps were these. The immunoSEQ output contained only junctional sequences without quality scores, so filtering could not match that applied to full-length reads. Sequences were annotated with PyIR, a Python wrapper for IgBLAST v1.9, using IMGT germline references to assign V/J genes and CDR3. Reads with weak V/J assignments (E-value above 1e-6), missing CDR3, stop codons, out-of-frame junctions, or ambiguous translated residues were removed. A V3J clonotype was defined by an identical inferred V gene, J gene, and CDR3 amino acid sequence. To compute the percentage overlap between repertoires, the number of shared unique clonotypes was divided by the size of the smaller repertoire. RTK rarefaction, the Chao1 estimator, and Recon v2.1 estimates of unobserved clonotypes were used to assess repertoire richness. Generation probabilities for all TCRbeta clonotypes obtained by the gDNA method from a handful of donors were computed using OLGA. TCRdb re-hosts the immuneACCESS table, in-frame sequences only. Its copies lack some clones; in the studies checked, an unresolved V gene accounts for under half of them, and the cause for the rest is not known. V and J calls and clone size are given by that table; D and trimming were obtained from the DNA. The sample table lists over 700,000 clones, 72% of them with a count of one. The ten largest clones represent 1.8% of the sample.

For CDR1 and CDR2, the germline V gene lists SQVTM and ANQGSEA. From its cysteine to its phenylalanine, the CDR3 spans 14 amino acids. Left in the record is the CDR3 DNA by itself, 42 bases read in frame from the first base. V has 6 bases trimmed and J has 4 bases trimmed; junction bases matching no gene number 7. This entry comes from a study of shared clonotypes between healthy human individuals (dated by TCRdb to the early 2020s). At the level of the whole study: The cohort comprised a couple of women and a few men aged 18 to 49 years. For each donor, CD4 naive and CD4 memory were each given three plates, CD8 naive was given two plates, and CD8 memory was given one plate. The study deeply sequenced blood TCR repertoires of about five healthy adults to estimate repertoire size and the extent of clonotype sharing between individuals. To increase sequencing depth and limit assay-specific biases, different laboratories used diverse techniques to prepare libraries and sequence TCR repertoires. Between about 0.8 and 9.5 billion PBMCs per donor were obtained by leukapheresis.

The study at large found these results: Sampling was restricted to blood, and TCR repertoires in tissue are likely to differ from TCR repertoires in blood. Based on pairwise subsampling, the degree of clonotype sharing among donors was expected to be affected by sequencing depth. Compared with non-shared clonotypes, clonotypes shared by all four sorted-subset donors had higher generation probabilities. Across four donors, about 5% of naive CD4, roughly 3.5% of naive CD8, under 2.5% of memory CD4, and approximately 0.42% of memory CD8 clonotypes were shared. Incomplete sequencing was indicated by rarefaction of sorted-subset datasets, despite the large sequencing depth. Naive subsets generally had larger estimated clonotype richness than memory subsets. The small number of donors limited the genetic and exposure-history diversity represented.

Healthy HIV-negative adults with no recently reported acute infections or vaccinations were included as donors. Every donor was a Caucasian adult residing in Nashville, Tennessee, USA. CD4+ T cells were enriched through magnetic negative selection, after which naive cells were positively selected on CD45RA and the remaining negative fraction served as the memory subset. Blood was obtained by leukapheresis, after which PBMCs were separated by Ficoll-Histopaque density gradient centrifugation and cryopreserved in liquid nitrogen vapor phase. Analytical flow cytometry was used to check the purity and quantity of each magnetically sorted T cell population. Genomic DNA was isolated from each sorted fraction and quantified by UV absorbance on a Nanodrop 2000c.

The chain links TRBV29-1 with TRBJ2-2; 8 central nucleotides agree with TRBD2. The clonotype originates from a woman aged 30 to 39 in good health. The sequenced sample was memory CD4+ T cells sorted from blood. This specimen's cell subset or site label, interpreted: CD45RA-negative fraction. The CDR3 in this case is CSVEVAGSTGELFF. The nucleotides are TGCAGCGTCGAGGTAGCGGGGAGCACCGGGGAGCTGTTTTTT.